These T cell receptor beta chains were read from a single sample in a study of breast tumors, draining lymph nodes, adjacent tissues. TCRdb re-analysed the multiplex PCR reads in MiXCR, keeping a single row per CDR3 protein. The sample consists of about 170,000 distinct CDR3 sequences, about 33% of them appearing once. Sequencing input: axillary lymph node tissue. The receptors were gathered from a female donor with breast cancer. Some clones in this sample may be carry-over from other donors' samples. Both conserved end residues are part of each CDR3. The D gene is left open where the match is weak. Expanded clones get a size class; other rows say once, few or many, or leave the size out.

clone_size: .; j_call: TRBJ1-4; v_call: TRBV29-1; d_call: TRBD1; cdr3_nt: TGCAGCGTTGAGGCAGGGGGCGGTGAAAAACTGTTTTTT; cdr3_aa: CSVEAGGGEKLFF
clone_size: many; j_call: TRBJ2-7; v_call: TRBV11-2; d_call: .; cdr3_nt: TGTGCCAGCAGCCAACTAGGGAGCTCCTACGAGCAGTACTTC; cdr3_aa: CASSQLGSSYEQYF
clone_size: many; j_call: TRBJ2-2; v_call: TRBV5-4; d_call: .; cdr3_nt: TGTGCCAGCAGCTTGTCCGGGGAGCTGTTTTTT; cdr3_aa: CASSLSGELFF
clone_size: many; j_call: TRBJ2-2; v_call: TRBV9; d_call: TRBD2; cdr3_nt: TGTGCCAGCAGCGTATGGGCTAGCGGGGGACCCTCGAACACCGGGGAGCTGTTTTTT; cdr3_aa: CASSVWASGGPSNTGELFF
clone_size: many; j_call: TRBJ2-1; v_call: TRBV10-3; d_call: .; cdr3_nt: TGTGCCATCAGGGGACACGGACAGCTTCCCTACAATGAGCAGTTCTTC; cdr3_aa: CAIRGHGQLPYNEQFF
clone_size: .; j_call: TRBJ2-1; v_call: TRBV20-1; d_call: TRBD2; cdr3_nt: TGCAGTGCTAGCGGAGGACTAGCGGGAGAAGTCCACAATGAGCAGTTCTTC; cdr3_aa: CSASGGLAGEVHNEQFF
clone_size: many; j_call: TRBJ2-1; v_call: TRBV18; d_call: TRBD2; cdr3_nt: TGTGCCAGCTCACCCCGCGGGAGGCCCAATGAGCAGTTCTTC; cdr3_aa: CASSPRGRPNEQFF
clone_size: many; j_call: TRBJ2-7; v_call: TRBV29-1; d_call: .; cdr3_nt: TGCAGCGTTGTATGGGGAGAGCAGTACTTC; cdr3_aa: CSVVWGEQYF
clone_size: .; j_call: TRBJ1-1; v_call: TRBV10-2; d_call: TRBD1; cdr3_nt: TGCGCCAGCATCGGGACAGGGGGCGTGGACACTGAAGCTTTCTTT; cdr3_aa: CASIGTGGVDTEAFF
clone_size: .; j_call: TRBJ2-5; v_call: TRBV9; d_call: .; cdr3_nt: TGTGCCAGCAGCGTAGGAGGGGGTGGGCAGGGAGAGACCCAGTACTTC; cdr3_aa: CASSVGGGGQGETQYF
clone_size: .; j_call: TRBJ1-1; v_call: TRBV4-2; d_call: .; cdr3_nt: TGTGCCAGCAGCCAAGATACGGTGAACACTGAAGCTTTCTTT; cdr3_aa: CASSQDTVNTEAFF
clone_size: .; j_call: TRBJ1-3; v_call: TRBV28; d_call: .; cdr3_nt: TGTGCCAGCAGTCCGCGGACCGGAGGGCACACCACATATTTT; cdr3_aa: CASSPRTGGHTTYF
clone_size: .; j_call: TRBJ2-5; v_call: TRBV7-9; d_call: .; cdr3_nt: TGTGCCAGCAGCTTGGCGCAGGGGCGAGAGACCCAGTACTTC; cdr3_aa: CASSLAQGRETQYF
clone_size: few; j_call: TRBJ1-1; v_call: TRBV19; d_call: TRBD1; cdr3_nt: TGTGCCAGTAGTACCGGGACAGGGACTGAAGCTTTCTTT; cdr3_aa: CASSTGTGTEAFF
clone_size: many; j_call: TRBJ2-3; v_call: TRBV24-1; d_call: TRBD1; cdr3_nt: TGTGCCACCAGTGAACAGGGGGCAGGTACAGATACGCAGTATTTT; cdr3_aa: CATSEQGAGTDTQYF
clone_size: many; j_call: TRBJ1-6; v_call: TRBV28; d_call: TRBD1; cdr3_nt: TGTGCCAGCAGTTCCCCCGGGACAGGGTATAATTCACCCCTCCACTTT; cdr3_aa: CASSSPGTGYNSPLHF
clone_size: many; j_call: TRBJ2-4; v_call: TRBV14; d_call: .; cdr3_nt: TGTGCCAGCAGCCAAGGGAGGACAACTCAGTACTTC; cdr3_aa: CASSQGRTTQYF
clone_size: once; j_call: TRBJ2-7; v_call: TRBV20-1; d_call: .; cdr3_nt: TGCAGTGCTAGTTGGGACGGCTACGAGCAGTACTTC; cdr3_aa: CSASWDGYEQYF